This entry lists 14 T cell receptor beta chains sequenced from one sample in a study of blood T cell repertoires in COVID-19. The protocol was immunoSEQ multiplex PCR, while the TCRdb copy is restricted to in-frame clones and leaves out a portion. The sample yields around 250,000 clones, roughly 84% seen once. Material: peripheral blood. These receptors were taken from a woman aged 18-29 years with acute or convalescent COVID-19.

This chain connects TRBV5-1 to TRBJ1-4; TRBD1 agrees at 11 bases. The CDR3 is 18 amino acids. V shed 2 bases and J 7 bases; nucleotides not matched to a gene: 13. CDR1 and CDR2 (germline): SGHRS, YFSETQ. Here the CDR3 DNA reads TGCGCCAGCAGCTTTCGCTGGACAGGGGGCGGAATTGGTGAAAAACTGTTTTTT. Its translation: CASSFRWTGGGIGEKLFF. Complete variable domain (other parts from reference TRBV5-1 and TRBJ1-4): KAGVTQTPRYLIKTRGQQVTLSCSPISGHRSVSWYQQTPGQGLQFLFEYFSETQRNKGNFPGRFSGRQFSNSRSEMNVSTLELGDSALYLCASSFRWTGGGIGEKLFFGSGTQLSVL.

The J gene is TRBJ1-5, the V gene TRBV18, with TRBD1 matching 7 bases. The CDR3 length is 16 residues. CDR1 and CDR2 (germline): KGHSH, LQKENI. Losses at the gene ends were 5 bases for V and 6 bases for J; bases not matched to a gene: 13. This CDR3 is CASSISNNRGPQPQHF. The CDR3 region has the DNA TGTGCCAGCTCAATCTCTAATAACAGGGGTCCTCAGCCCCAGCATTTT.

The J gene is TRBJ1-5, the V gene TRBV30; possibly TRBD1 for D (6 bases). The V end lost 2 bases, the J end lost 6 bases, and 14 bases lay between the germline ends. Germline CDR1 is GTSNPN and CDR2 is SVGIG (reference sequence). This CDR3 region has 14 residues. The DNA of the CDR3 is TGTGCCTGGAGTATAACAGGGATGGCTCAGCCCCAGCATTTT. Translating it yields CAWSITGMAQPQHF.

The chain is built from TRBV12-3 or TRBV12-4 and TRBJ1-6; no clear D. V was pared by 6 bases and J by 14 bases, with 14 bases between. The CDR3 is 12 amino acids. The CDR3 sequence is CASSLDGITLHF. The CDR3 DNA sequence: TGTGCCAGCAGCCTCGACGGGATAACCCTCCACTTT.

The V gene is TRBV21-1, the J gene TRBJ2-3; the table's D gene call, TRBD2, was not cross checked with the DNA. TRBV21-1 is listed as a pseudogene. CDR3 length equals 18 residues. The CDR3 spells CASSPRGTSGYSTDTQYF. The CDR3 DNA is TGTGCCAGCAGCCCCCGTGGGACTAGCGGTTATTCCACAGATACGCAGTATTTT.

The gene calls are TRBV18 and TRBJ2-5, with 12 bases that match TRBD2. V dropped 3 bases and J dropped 4; count of bases not matched to a gene: 12. The CDR3 covers 18 residues. The germline V gene encodes CDR1 KGHSH and CDR2 LQKENI. In DNA form, the CDR3 reads TGTGCCAGCTCACCGGGAGGCCTAGCGGGAGGGCCGGCAGAGACCCAGTACTTC. Its translation is CASSPGGLAGGPAETQYF.

The chain couples TRBV28 to TRBJ2-5; no reliable D call. The CDR3 length is 14 residues. The V gene's germline CDR1 is MDHEN and CDR2 SYDVKM. V lost 5 bases and J 7 bases, leaving 17 bases between the germline ends. The CDR3 here is CASSPRQTGRTQYF. Here the CDR3 DNA reads TGTGCCAGCAGTCCACGACAAACCGGCAGGACCCAGTACTTC.

The chain uses TRBV7-2 and TRBJ2-7; 8 bases are a match to TRBD1. Per germline, CDR1 SGHTA and CDR2 FQGNSA. The CDR3 extends over 15 amino acids. Germline trimming cut 3 bases from V and 4 bases from J; bases unmatched to any gene: 8. This CDR3 reads CASSFDQGAFYEQYF. The CDR3 region has the DNA TGTGCCAGCAGCTTCGACCAGGGGGCGTTTTACGAGCAGTACTTC.

The chain couples TRBV6-5 to TRBJ1-1, with a tentative D call TRBD1 (5 bases). CDR1 is MNHEY, CDR2 SVGAGI, per germline. The V gene lost 6 bases and the J gene lost 4 bases, with 9 bases spanning the gap. There are 12 residues in the CDR3. Here the CDR3 DNA reads TGTGCCAGCAGGGGGGGTTCCACTGAAGCTTTCTTT. Its translation: CASRGGSTEAFF.

The count of this clone is one. V usage is TRBV5-4 and J usage is TRBJ1-4; the match to TRBD1 covers 9 bases. This CDR3 has 15 amino acids. CDR1 is SGHNT, CDR2 YYREEE, per germline (reference sequence). V lost 4 bases and J lost 6; bases outside the gene matches: 7. The DNA for the CDR3 is TGTGCCAGCAGCGTACGGACAGGGGCTGATGAAAAACTGTTTTTT. Translating gives CASSVRTGADEKLFF.

The chain employs TRBV4-3 and TRBJ2-1; 8 nucleotides align to TRBD2. Per the germline V gene, CDR1 is LGHNA and CDR2 is YSLEER. CDR3 length equals 18 residues. V shed 0 bases, J shed 3 bases, and the junction held 10 bases outside the gene matches. The CDR3 nucleotides are TGCGCCAGCAGCCAAGACCGGATGACTAGCGCCTACTACAATGAGCAGTTCTTC. This sequence encodes CASSQDRMTSAYYNEQFF.

The chain links TRBV4-1 to TRBJ2-5; 7 bases align to TRBD1. This CDR3 spans 13 amino acids. V trimming: 3 bases; J trimming: 5 bases; junction bases outside the gene matches: 3. Germline lookup yields CDR1 MGHRA and CDR2 YSYEKL. CDR3 residues: CASSHSQGETQYF. Written as DNA, the CDR3 is TGCGCCAGCAGCCACTCACAGGGGGAGACCCAGTACTTC.

This sequence joins TRBV2 and TRBJ1-1; TRBD1 agrees at 10 bases. CDR1 is SNHLY and CDR2 is FYNNEI in the germline V gene. The V gene end was trimmed by 7 bases and the J gene end by 3 bases; junction bases not matched to a gene: 5. This CDR3 has 14 residues. The CDR3 bases are TGTGCCAGCAACAGACAGGGGGCAGACACTGAAGCTTTCTTT. It is translated as CASNRQGADTEAFF.

The chain is built from TRBV10-3 and TRBJ1-2; perhaps TRBD1 as D (6 bases). The V gene's germline CDR1 is ENHRY and CDR2 SYGVKD. CDR3 length: 13 amino acids. V shed 3 bases and J shed 2 bases, with 7 bases lying between them. CDR3 DNA sequence: TGTGCCATCAGTGATACAGGGAACTATGGCTACACCTTC. This encodes CAISDTGNYGYTF.